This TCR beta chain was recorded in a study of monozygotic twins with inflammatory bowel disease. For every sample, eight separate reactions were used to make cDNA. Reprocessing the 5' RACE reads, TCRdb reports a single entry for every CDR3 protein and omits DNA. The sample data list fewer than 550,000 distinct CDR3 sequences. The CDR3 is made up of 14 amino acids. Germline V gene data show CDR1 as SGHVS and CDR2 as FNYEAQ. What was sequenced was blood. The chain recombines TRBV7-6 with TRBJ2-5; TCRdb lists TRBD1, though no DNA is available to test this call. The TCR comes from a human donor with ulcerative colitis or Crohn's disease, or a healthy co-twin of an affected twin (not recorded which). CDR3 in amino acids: CASSPPGGTETQYF. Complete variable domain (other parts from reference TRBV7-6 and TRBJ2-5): GAGVSQSPRYKVTKRGQDVALRCDPISGHVSLYWYRQALGQGPEFLTYFNYEAQQDKSGLPNDRFSAERPEGSISTLTIQRTEQRDSAMYRCASSPPGGTETQYFGPGTRLLVL.